Described below is a single T cell receptor beta chain sequence and its context. This clonotype was counted at least ten times. Its target antigen remains unknown. There are no base qualities to consult, and no much larger clone falls within one base. This sample was included in a study of T-cell reconstitution after alpha-beta-depleted transplantation in children (dated by TCRdb to 2016 to 2018). Regarding the complete study: Using TCR repertoire profiling, the study followed T-cell immune reconstitution in a quantitative way in children after TCRalphabeta/CD19-depleted allogeneic hematopoietic cell transplantation.

From cysteine to phenylalanine, the CDR3 is 14 amino acids long. The DNA shown is the 42-base CDR3, in frame from base 1. The junction shows trimming of 1 base on V and 7 bases on J, plus 11 bases between the germline ends. For CDR1 and CDR2, the germline V gene (reference sequence) lists SEHNR and FQNEAQ. The sample's treatment or condition label, in plain terms: allogeneic hematopoietic cell transplantation with graft depleted of TCRalphabeta T cells and CD19 B cells. The transplant recipients were children given TCRalphabeta/CD19-depleted allogeneic hematopoietic cell grafts. Results and caveats for the whole study, not just this receptor: The apparently early alphabetaT-cell count recovery about two months after transplant was reportedly dependent on only several hundred rapidly expanded clones derived from non-depleted graft cells. In some patients, the high TCRbeta diversity seen at day 60 was put down to recipient T cells and intrathymic progenitors that had survived conditioning. Hyperexpanded clone frequencies declined over subsequent months; after one year, T-cell counts and TCRbeta diversity were mostly attributed to newly produced T cells.

Library method: PCR. Instrument used: Illumina HiSeq 2500. TCR libraries were prepared with molecular barcoding, using unique molecular identifiers to normalize TCRbeta repertoire quantification. The public reads were reanalyzed by TCRdb: fastp trimming at Q25, MiXCR alignment, in-frame beta chains only. Rows merge per CDR3 protein into single entries with the most common DNA and genes. The sample table shows about 230,000 distinct CDR3 sequences, and 11% are seen once. 28% of the sample rests with the top ten. The input for sequencing was PBMCs, taken before TCRalphabeta/CD19-depleted stem cell transplant. The sequence was collected from a child younger than two with acute myeloid leukemia, due to receive a stem cell transplant. The sequence links TRBV7-9 to TRBJ1-5; perhaps TRBD1 is the D gene, with 5 bases matching. The bases read TGTGCCAGCAGCTTAGATCAGGGAGCACAGCCCCAGCATTTT. It translates as CASSLDQGAQPQHF.